This TCR beta chain was documented in a study of T cell clonotyping in hematopoietic cell transplantation. Produced via immunoSEQ multiplex PCR; TCRdb's table is partial and in-frame only. The sample yields 20,000 to 30,000 clones, 70% to 85% seen once. This clone was counted between two and nine times. Antigen specificity is unknown. V lost 4 bases to trimming and J lost 4 bases; unmatched junction nucleotides: 4. The CDR3 runs to 14 residues. The V gene's germline CDR1 is MGHDK and CDR2 SYGVNS. As to time point: recipient sample about 28 days before transplant, after cytoreduction. Blood collection times were about day -28 and days 30, 100, 180 posttransplant. Broader study findings: Few recipient clonotypes overlapped donors; over 95% were de novo at given depth.

The gene calls are TRBV25-1 and TRBJ1-2; 9 bases fit TRBD1. The source was peripheral blood mononuclear cells, collected before stem cell transplant. This TCR was sampled from a woman aged 60-75 years with acute myeloid leukemia. Some clones in this sample may be carry-over from other donors' samples. The CDR3, as DNA: TGTGCCAGCAGTGGGGGGACAGGGTTCTATGGCTACACCTTC. Protein sequence: CASSGGTGFYGYTF.